This T cell receptor beta chain was sequenced in a study of PD-1 blockade in classical Hodgkin lymphoma. Notes on the study in general: Causes of the repertoire differences remain undefined, possibly disease activity or prior therapy. Relative to healthy donors, newly diagnosed patients reportedly had lower baseline TCR diversity, which was reported as lower still in relapsed/refractory patients.

The time point here: newly diagnosed, previously untreated cHL patient sample. Newly diagnosed classical Hodgkin lymphoma PBMCs, still untreated, provided the comparison samples. This CDR3 is 11 amino acids long. Germline lookup yields CDR1 DFQATT and CDR2 SNEGSKA (reference sequence). The sample holds one count of this clone. Its target is unknown. A read error may produce the germline difference seen at one junction end. The repertoire was sequenced with immunoSEQ multiplex PCR; TCRdb's copy has only in-frame clones and lacks some. The sample has under 80,000 clones, over 90% seen once. The TCR comes from a human donor with classical Hodgkin lymphoma. This chain uses TRBV20-1 with TRBJ2-1; 7 bases match TRBD1. Sequencing input: peripheral blood mononuclear cells (PBMCs). The CDR3, as DNA: TGCAGTGCTAGAGCCCTCCCTGGACAGGTCTTC. Amino acid sequence: CSARALPGQVF.